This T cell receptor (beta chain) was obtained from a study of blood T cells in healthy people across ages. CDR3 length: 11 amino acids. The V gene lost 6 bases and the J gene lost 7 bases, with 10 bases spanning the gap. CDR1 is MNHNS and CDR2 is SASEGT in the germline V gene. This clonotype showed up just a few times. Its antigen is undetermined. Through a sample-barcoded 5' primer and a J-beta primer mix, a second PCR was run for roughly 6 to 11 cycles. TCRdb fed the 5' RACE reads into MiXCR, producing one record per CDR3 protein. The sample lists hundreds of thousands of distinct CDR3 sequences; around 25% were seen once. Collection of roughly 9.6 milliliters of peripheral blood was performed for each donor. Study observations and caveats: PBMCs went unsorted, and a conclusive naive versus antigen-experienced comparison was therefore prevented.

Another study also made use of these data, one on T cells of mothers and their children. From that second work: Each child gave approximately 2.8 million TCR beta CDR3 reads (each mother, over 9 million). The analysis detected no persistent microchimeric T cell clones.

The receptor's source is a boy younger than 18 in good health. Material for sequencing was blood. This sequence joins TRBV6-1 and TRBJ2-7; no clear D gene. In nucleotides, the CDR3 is TGTGCCAGCAGCGCTCGTAGGGAGCAGTACTTC. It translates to CASSARREQYF.